The 10 T cell receptor beta chains below were found in one sample sequenced in a study of blood T cell repertoires in COVID-19 (dated by TCRdb to 2018 to 2021). The library was produced with the immunoSEQ multiplex PCR assay. The immuneACCESS repertoire file appears here via TCRdb, limited to in-frame rearrangements. These files lack a portion of the clones; in checked studies, under half of the deficit traces to unresolved V genes, and the cause of the others is not known. A total of 430,000 or so clones appear in this sample, roughly 90% of them only once. The ten largest clones add up to around 1.9% of the sample. The sequenced material came from PBMCs or T cells enriched from blood (not recorded which). All receptors derive from a woman aged 40 to 49 who had recovered from COVID-19.

There are a few counts of this clone. V gene TRBV4-3 combines with J gene TRBJ1-2; D might be TRBD1 (6 bases). Trimming took off 2 bases at V and 1 base at J, with 23 bases between the two ends. CDR1 is LGHNA and CDR2 is YSLEER in the germline V gene. The CDR3 sequence is 19 residues long. CDR3 nucleotide sequence: TGCGCCAGCAGCCAATGGGTTTCGACAGGCGATTCTCGTAACTATGGCTACACCTTC. It codes for CASSQWVSTGDSRNYGYTF.

This sequence joins TRBV2 and TRBJ1-1; the match to TRBD1 covers 7 bases. Germline CDR1 and CDR2: SNHLY and FYNNEI. The CDR3 spans 13 residues. V lost 7 bases to trimming and J lost 4 bases; unmatched junction nucleotides: 6. CDR3 bases: TGTGCCAGCACTACAGGGGCGGGCACTGAAGCTTTCTTT. Its protein is CASTTGAGTEAFF.

The CDR3 nucleotides read TGTGCCAGCAGTTTAACATATACGCAGTATTTT. Its protein is CASSLTYTQYF. V is TRBV12-3 or TRBV12-4 and J is TRBJ2-3; D unresolved. Trimming cost V 2 bases and J 7 bases, with 4 bases left between them. The CDR3 sequence is 11 residues long.

The V gene is TRBV19, the J gene TRBJ2-1, with D perhaps TRBD1 (6 bases). CDR3 size: 14 residues. Germline V CDR1 and CDR2: LNHDA, SQIVND (reference sequence). V lost 5 bases, J lost 6 bases, and 14 bases lay in between. This CDR3 is CASSFRGTFNEQFF. CDR3 in DNA: TGTGCCAGTAGTTTCAGGGGAACCTTCAATGAGCAGTTCTTC.

V gene TRBV21-1 combines with J gene TRBJ1-1. TRBV21-1 is labeled a pseudogene. The CDR3 is made up of 16 amino acids. The CDR3 spells CASSKFPWEEGTEAFF. DNA of the CDR3: TGTGCCAGCAGCAAGTTCCCCTGGGAGGAGGGCACTGAAGCTTTCTTT.

This chain connects TRBV9 to TRBJ2-5; maybe TRBD2 (6 bases). CDR1 SGDLS and CDR2 YYNGEE come from the germline V gene. CDR3 length: 13 residues. The V gene lost 0 bases and the J gene lost 5 bases, with 8 bases spanning the gap. The CDR3 nucleotides read TGTGCCAGCAGCGTAGGGGGGGACGAGACCCAGTACTTC. Protein: CASSVGGDETQYF. The variable domain in full, with the rest retrieved from reference TRBV9 and TRBJ2-5, is DSGVTQTPKHLITATGQRVTLRCSPRSGDLSVYWYQQSLDQGLQFLIQYYNGEERAKGNILERFSAQQFPDLHSELNLSSLELGDSALYFCASSVGGDETQYFGPGTRLLVL.

The chain joins TRBV19 to TRBJ2-1; no reliable D call. The CDR3 sequence is 16 residues long. The V end lost 4 bases, the J end lost 0 bases, and 13 bases lay between the germline ends. Germline loops: CDR1 LNHDA, CDR2 SQIVND (reference sequence). CDR3 bases: TGTGCCAGTAGTAGGGCTTTTTCCTCCTCCTACAATGAGCAGTTCTTC. It specifies CASSRAFSSSYNEQFF.

V usage is TRBV9 and J usage is TRBJ1-2; TRBD1 matches 7 bases. The V and J ends lost 0 bases and 11 bases, in that order; junction bases with no gene match: 4. Germline CDR1 SGDLS, CDR2 YYNGEE. The CDR3 runs to 12 residues. This CDR3 reads CASSVGGTEYTF. The DNA for the CDR3 is TGTGCCAGCAGCGTAGGTGGGACAGAGTACACCTTC.

The genes are TRBV6-5 and TRBJ1-1, with a possible D match to TRBD1 (6 bases). V was trimmed by 6 bases and J by 11 bases, leaving 19 bases between them. This CDR3 is 13 amino acids long. CDR1 and CDR2 (germline): MNHEY, SVGAGI. The CDR3 DNA is TGTGCCAGCAGATCAGGGGACCGTTTCTGGGCTTTCTTT. As protein: CASRSGDRFWAFF.

The V and J genes are TRBV7-6 and TRBJ2-2, with unresolved D. Germline lookup yields CDR1 SGHVS and CDR2 FNYEAQ. V lost 6 bases and J 0 bases, leaving 5 bases between the germline ends. The CDR3 has 13 residues. The CDR3 loop reads CASRFTNTGELFF. CDR3 DNA sequence: TGTGCCAGCAGGTTTACGAACACCGGGGAGCTGTTTTTT. Full variable domain (outside the CDR3, taken from reference TRBV7-6 and TRBJ2-2): GAGVSQSPRYKVTKRGQDVALRCDPISGHVSLYWYRQALGQGPEFLTYFNYEAQQDKSGLPNDRFSAERPEGSISTLTIQRTEQRDSAMYRCASRFTNTGELFFGEGSRLTVL.